The 26 T cell receptor beta chains in this list originate from one sample, sequenced in a study of graft-versus-host responses after intestinal transplantation. Sequencing used immunoSEQ multiplex PCR; TCRdb keeps in-frame clones, though not all of them. The sample gives about 97,000 clones, 75% to 95% of which show up once; about 16% is in the top ten. The starting material was PBMCs, obtained roughly 410 days after intestinal transplant. Every receptor here comes from a human patient who received an intestinal transplant, so some T cells may come from the graft donor.

To note about this clone: Mismatch with germline at one junction end may stem from a read error. The chain employs TRBV19 and TRBJ2-7, with 10 positions matching TRBD2. The germline V gene encodes CDR1 LNHDA and CDR2 SQIVND (reference sequence). The CDR3 has 15 residues. CDR3 DNA sequence: TGTGCCAGTAGTCTAGAAGCGGGGGGGGCCTACGAGCAGTACTTC. Its translation is CASSLEAGGAYEQYF.

The chain is built from TRBV18 and TRBJ1-1, with D perhaps matching TRBD1 (5 bases). CDR1 and CDR2 from the germline V gene are KGHSH and LQKENI. The CDR3 extends over 13 amino acids. The V end was cut by 4 bases, the J end by 3 bases, with 9 bases between. The CDR3 DNA follows: TGTGCCAGCTCACAGGGGCAGTACACTGAAGCTTTCTTT. It specifies CASSQGQYTEAFF.

The CDR3 DNA reads TGCGCCAGCAGTGAGTCTGGGGCCGTAGCCAAAAACATTCAGTACTTC. Residues: CASSESGAVAKNIQYF. V usage is TRBV10-2 and J usage is TRBJ2-4; TRBD1 might be the D (5 bases). The CDR3 extends over 16 amino acids. CDR1 is WSHSY and CDR2 is SAAADI in the germline V gene. V shed 0 bases and J shed 0 bases, with 9 bases lying between them.

The chain recombines TRBV6-4 with TRBJ1-1; TRBD1 matches at 7 bases. The CDR3 loop spans 14 amino acids. V trimming: 2 bases; J trimming: 2 bases; junction bases outside the gene matches: 2. Germline values: CDR1 MRHNA, CDR2 SNTAGT. This CDR3 is CASSDGTENTEAFF. The CDR3 region has the DNA TGTGCCAGCAGTGACGGGACAGAAAACACTGAAGCTTTCTTT.

V gene TRBV4-1 combines with J gene TRBJ1-5; the match to TRBD1 covers 7 bases. The CDR3 runs to 14 residues. V shed 4 bases and J 6 bases; nucleotides not matched to a gene: 6. Germline V gene sequence: CDR1 MGHRA, CDR2 YSYEKL. CDR3 DNA: TGCGCCAGCAGCCTCCAGGGGGGAAGTCAGCCCCAGCATTTT. This codes for CASSLQGGSQPQHF.

The rearrangement links TRBV13 to TRBJ1-2; D remains unclear. In germline, CDR1 is PRHDT, CDR2 FYEKMQ (reference sequence). The CDR3 runs 11 residues. With 0 bases removed from V and 13 bases from J, the gap between germline ends came to 9 bases. The CDR3 nucleotides read TGTGCCAGCAGCTTAGGACTTAGTTTCACCTTC. Its translation is CASSLGLSFTF.

The rearrangement links TRBV13 to TRBJ1-5; 9 bases are shared with TRBD1. The trim removed 4 bases at V and 4 bases at J, leaving 2 bases unmatched. Per the germline V gene, CDR1 is PRHDT and CDR2 is FYEKMQ (reference sequence). This CDR3 is 14 amino acids long. Here the CDR3 reads CASSSGTGNQPQHF. DNA of the CDR3: TGTGCCAGCAGCTCCGGGACAGGGAATCAGCCCCAGCATTTT.

CDR3 region: CASSARTGMPPLHF. In nucleotides, the CDR3 is TGTGCCAGCAGCGCCCGGACAGGGATGCCACCCCTCCACTTT. The chain employs TRBV13 and TRBJ1-6, with TRBD1 matching over 8 bases. From germline, CDR1 is PRHDT and CDR2 FYEKMQ (reference sequence). The length of the CDR3 is 14 residues. The trim removed 5 bases at V and 11 bases at J, leaving 8 bases unmatched.

V and J are TRBV7-9 and TRBJ1-1, with a possible D match to TRBD1 (6 bases). This CDR3 has 14 residues. V shed 1 base and J shed 4 bases, with 10 bases lying between them. Germline CDR1 reads SEHNR; CDR2 reads FQNEAQ (reference sequence). The CDR3 reads CASSLDRDITEAFF. The CDR3 nucleotides read TGTGCCAGCAGCTTAGACAGGGATATCACTGAAGCTTTCTTT. Variable domain in full (rest from reference TRBV7-9 and TRBJ1-1): DTGVSQNPRHKITKRGQNVTFRCDPISEHNRLYWYRQTLGQGPEFLTYFQNEAQLEKSRLLSDRFSAERPKGSFSTLEIQRTEQGDSAMYLCASSLDRDITEAFFGQGTRLTVV.

Written as DNA, the CDR3 is TGCGCCAGCAGCCAAGAGTGGGGGGTTTCCAATTCACCCCTCCACTTT. Encoded protein: CASSQEWGVSNSPLHF. The J gene is TRBJ1-6, the V gene TRBV4-1; possible D gene TRBD1, 5 bases. The CDR3 runs to 16 residues. Germline loops: CDR1 MGHRA, CDR2 YSYEKL. Trimming left V 0 bases short and J 7 bases short, with 13 bases between.

Comments on this clone: This CDR3 is also generated by other DNA sequences in the sample. The chain uses TRBV14 and TRBJ1-2; TRBD1 aligns across 8 bases. CDR3 size: 15 residues. The V and J ends lost 4 bases and 4 bases, in that order; junction bases with no gene match: 8. The V gene's germline CDR1 is SGHDN and CDR2 FVKESK. The CDR3 sequence: CASSPGQAMTYGYTF. For the CDR3, the DNA is TGTGCCAGCAGCCCGGGACAGGCCATGACCTATGGCTACACCTTC.

This clone was found once. The J gene is TRBJ2-5, the V gene TRBV10-2, with D perhaps given as TRBD1 or TRBD2 (7 bases each). Germline CDR1 reads WSHSY; CDR2 reads SAAADI. The CDR3 is 14 residues long. Deletions cut 3 bases from V and 4 bases from J, with 12 bases between. The CDR3 nucleotides are TGCGCCAGCAGTGAAGGCAGGGGGGGAGAGACCCAGTACTTC. Its protein is CASSEGRGGETQYF.

The chain recombines TRBV2 with TRBJ1-5, with D unresolved. V was clipped by 6 bases and J by 3 bases, with 12 bases between them. CDR1 is SNHLY, CDR2 FYNNEI, per germline. The CDR3 runs 14 residues. The CDR3 DNA reads TGTGCCAGCAGGGAGGCCCGTCTCAATCAGCCCCAGCATTTT. Its translation: CASREARLNQPQHF. The full variable domain, in which reference TRBV2 and TRBJ1-5 provide the parts outside the CDR3, is EPEVTQTPSHQVTQMGQEVILRCVPISNHLYFYWYRQILGQKVEFLVSFYNNEISEKSEIFDDQFSVERPDGSNFTLKIRSTKLEDSAMYFCASREARLNQPQHFGDGTRLSIL.

The gene calls are TRBV19 and TRBJ1-2; tentative D call: TRBD1 (5 bases). CDR1 and CDR2 (germline): LNHDA, SQIVND (reference sequence). The CDR3 has 19 amino acids. V lost 4 bases and J 8 bases, leaving 32 bases between the germline ends. CDR3 sequence reads: CASSTFGNWVPEGKWGYTF. The CDR3 DNA reads TGTGCCAGTAGTACCTTCGGGAACTGGGTTCCCGAGGGGAAGTGGGGCTACACCTTC.

This sequence joins TRBV7-2 and TRBJ2-4; D tentatively fits TRBD1 or TRBD2 (5 bases each). The CDR3 has 15 residues. The V end was cut by 5 bases, the J end by 8 bases, with 19 bases between. Germline V gives CDR1 SGHTA, CDR2 FQGNSA. CDR3 coding DNA: TGTGCCAGCAGCGCACCCTCCGGGACCGAATACATTCAGTACTTC. It encodes CASSAPSGTEYIQYF.

This chain links TRBV4-1 with TRBJ1-5; D gene ambiguous. Germline V gene lookup returns CDR1 MGHRA and CDR2 YSYEKL. The CDR3 length is 15 residues. The V gene lost 1 base and the J gene lost 3 bases, with 10 bases spanning the gap. CDR3 loop: CASSQVYGANQPQHF. CDR3 nucleotide sequence: TGCGCCAGCAGCCAAGTTTACGGCGCCAATCAGCCCCAGCATTTT.

This chain uses TRBV5-1 with TRBJ1-2, with TRBD1 identical over 8 bases. The CDR3 contains 15 residues. V lost 2 bases and J lost 8; bases outside the gene matches: 11. CDR1 SGHRS and CDR2 YFSETQ come from the germline V gene. DNA of the CDR3: TGCGCCAGCAGCTTTGTCGCAGGGGGCCAAGCGGGCTACACCTTC. This gives the protein CASSFVAGGQAGYTF.

The chain combines TRBV29-1 with TRBJ2-3; D remains unclear. Germline-derived CDR1 and CDR2 are SQVTM and ANQGSEA. V lost 4 bases to trimming and J lost 0 bases, with 11 bases between them. There are 14 residues in the CDR3. DNA for the CDR3: TGCAGCGTTGGAGTTGGCGGTAGCACAGATACGCAGTATTTT. This gives the protein CSVGVGGSTDTQYF.

The CDR3 region has the DNA TGTGCCAGCAGCCGAGGGGGGGCTGAAGCTTTCTTT. Protein: CASSRGGAEAFF. The chain links TRBV9 to TRBJ1-1; TRBD1 is a possible D gene (6 bases). Germline V lookup: CDR1 SGDLS, CDR2 YYNGEE. The CDR3 is 12 amino acids. With 4 bases removed from V and 6 bases from J, the gap between germline ends came to 10 bases.

In this sample, this clone turned up once. V and J are TRBV2 and TRBJ2-2; D may be TRBD1 (6 bases). CDR3 length: 14 amino acids. The V gene's germline CDR1 is SNHLY and CDR2 FYNNEI. Trimming took off 6 bases at V and 1 base at J, with 9 bases between the two ends. CDR3 nucleotide sequence: TGTGCCAGCAGGGCGGACAGGAACACCGGGGAGCTGTTTTTT. This codes for CASRADRNTGELFF. The full variable domain, with the rest looked up from reference TRBV2 and TRBJ2-2, is EPEVTQTPSHQVTQMGQEVILRCVPISNHLYFYWYRQILGQKVEFLVSFYNNEISEKSEIFDDQFSVERPDGSNFTLKIRSTKLEDSAMYFCASRADRNTGELFFGEGSRLTVL.

As to this clone: Other DNA sequences from this sample encode an identical CDR3 as well. This chain connects TRBV6-5 to TRBJ1-2, with a possible D match to TRBD1 (6 bases). Germline V gene data show CDR1 as MNHEY and CDR2 as SVGAGI. With 0 bases removed from V and 2 bases from J, the gap between germline ends came to 7 bases. The length of the CDR3 is 14 residues. CDR3 bases: TGTGCCAGCAGTTACTCGAGGGGGAACTATGGCTACACCTTC. It specifies CASSYSRGNYGYTF.

The V gene is TRBV5-1, the J gene TRBJ1-4, with D hard to call. Trimming took 0 bases from V and 0 from J, leaving 0 bases between them. The CDR3 is made up of 13 amino acids. Germline CDR1 SGHRS, CDR2 YFSETQ. This CDR3 reads CASSLATNEKLFF. The CDR3 DNA reads TGCGCCAGCAGCTTGGCAACTAATGAAAAACTGTTTTTT.

This chain links TRBV7-2 with TRBJ2-2; unclear D gene. CDR3 length: 13 residues. Germline loops: CDR1 SGHTA, CDR2 FQGNSA. The ends were cut back, 1 base at V and 5 bases at J, with 5 bases in the middle. CDR3 sequence reads: CASSLGSTGELFF. The CDR3 DNA reads as TGTGCCAGCAGCTTAGGTTCTACCGGGGAGCTGTTTTTT.

The rearrangement uses TRBV25-1 and TRBJ2-2, with D perhaps given as TRBD1 or TRBD2 (5 bases each). In germline, CDR1 is MGHDK, CDR2 SYGVNS. The V gene lost 8 bases and the J gene lost 4 bases, with 11 bases spanning the gap. There are 13 residues in the CDR3. CDR3 sequence (DNA): TGTGCCAGCTGGGGGACCGTCACCGGGGAGCTGTTTTTT. Amino acid sequence: CASWGTVTGELFF.

The genes are TRBV10-3 and TRBJ2-1; tentative D call: TRBD1 (5 bases). CDR3 size: 14 residues. The germline V gene has CDR1 ENHRY and CDR2 SYGVKD. Deletions cut 8 bases from V and 5 bases from J, with 16 bases between. In DNA, the CDR3 is TGTGCCATCGGTGGGGCACCATCGAACAATGAGCAGTTCTTC. This codes for CAIGGAPSNNEQFF.

This chain links TRBV5-6 with TRBJ2-7, with 9 bases that match TRBD1. The CDR3 contains 13 residues. Trimming cost V 3 bases and J 6 bases; bases outside gene matches: 4. CDR1 and CDR2 from the germline V gene are SGHDT and YYEEEE. The CDR3 is CASSWDRASEQYF. CDR3 nucleotide sequence: TGTGCCAGCAGCTGGGACAGGGCCAGCGAGCAGTACTTC.